This T cell receptor (beta chain) was documented in a study of early T cells in non-severe SARS-CoV-2 infection. Study context: Bulk RNA isolated from unsorted whole blood underwent sequencing; chains were not paired.

There are 15 residues in the CDR3. V shed 1 base and J 5 bases; nucleotides not matched to a gene: 8. CDR1 is SGHTA, CDR2 FQGTGA, per germline. This clonotype was detected many times. Unique molecular identifier tags were affixed to discrete cDNA molecules. TCRdb used MiXCR to reprocess the 5' RACE reads, holding one entry per CDR3 protein. The table records some 30,000 distinct CDR3 sequences, 4% to 5% of them present only once. The TCR comes from an adult who was a healthcare worker with PCR-confirmed SARS-CoV-2 infection or an uninfected control (not recorded which). Sequencing used whole blood. V and J are TRBV7-3 and TRBJ2-7, with 7 bases aligning to TRBD1. The chain's CDR3 is CASSLRGGANDEQYF. Written as DNA, the CDR3 is TGTGCCAGCAGCTTAAGAGGGGGCGCAAATGACGAGCAGTACTTC.